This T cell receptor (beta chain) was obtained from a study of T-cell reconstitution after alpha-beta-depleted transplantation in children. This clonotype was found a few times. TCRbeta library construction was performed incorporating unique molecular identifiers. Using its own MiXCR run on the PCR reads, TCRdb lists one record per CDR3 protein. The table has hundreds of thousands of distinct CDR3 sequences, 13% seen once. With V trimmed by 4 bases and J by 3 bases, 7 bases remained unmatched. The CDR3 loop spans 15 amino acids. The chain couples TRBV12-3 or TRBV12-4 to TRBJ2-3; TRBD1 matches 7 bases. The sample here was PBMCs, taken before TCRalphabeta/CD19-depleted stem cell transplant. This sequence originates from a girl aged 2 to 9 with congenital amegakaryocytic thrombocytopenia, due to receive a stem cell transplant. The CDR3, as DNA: TGTGCCAGCAGTTCCTACGCGGACAGGACAGATACGCAGTATTTT. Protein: CASSSYADRTDTQYF.